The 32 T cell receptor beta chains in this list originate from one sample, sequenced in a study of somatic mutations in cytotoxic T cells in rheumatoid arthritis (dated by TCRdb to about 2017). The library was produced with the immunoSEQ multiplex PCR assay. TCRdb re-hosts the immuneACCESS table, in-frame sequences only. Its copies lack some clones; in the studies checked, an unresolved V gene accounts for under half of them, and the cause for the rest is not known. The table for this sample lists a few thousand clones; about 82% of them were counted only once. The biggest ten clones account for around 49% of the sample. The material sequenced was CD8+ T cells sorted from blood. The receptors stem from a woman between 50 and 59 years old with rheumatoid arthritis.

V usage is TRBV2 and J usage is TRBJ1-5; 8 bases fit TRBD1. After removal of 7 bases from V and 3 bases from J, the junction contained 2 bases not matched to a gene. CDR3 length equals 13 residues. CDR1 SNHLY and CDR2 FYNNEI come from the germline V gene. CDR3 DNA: TGTGCCAGCAACAGGGGGGTCAATCAGCCCCAGCATTTT. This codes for CASNRGVNQPQHF.

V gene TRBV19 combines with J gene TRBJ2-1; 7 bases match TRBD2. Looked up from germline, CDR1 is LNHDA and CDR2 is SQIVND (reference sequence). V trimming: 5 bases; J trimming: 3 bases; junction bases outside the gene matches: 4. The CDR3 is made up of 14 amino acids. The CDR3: CASSSGLDYNEQFF. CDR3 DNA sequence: TGTGCCAGTAGTTCAGGACTAGACTACAATGAGCAGTTCTTC. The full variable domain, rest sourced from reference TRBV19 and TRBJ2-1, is DGGITQSPKYLFRKEGQNVTLSCEQNLNHDAMYWYRQDPGQGLRLIYYSQIVNDFQKGDIAEGYSVSREKKESFPLTVTSAQKNPTAFYLCASSSGLDYNEQFFGPGTRLTVL.

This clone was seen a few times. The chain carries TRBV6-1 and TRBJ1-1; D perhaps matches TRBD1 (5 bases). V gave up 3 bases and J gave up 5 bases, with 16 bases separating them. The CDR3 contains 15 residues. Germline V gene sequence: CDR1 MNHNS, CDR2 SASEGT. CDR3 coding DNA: TGTGCCAGCAGTGATTACTCAGGGATGGGGACTGAAGCTTTCTTT. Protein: CASSDYSGMGTEAFF.

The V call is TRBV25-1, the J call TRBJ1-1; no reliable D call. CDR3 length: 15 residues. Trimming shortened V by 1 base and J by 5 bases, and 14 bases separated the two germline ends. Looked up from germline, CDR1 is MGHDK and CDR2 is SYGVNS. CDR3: CASSEFKGDGTEAFF. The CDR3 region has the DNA TGTGCCAGCAGTGAATTTAAGGGAGACGGAACTGAAGCTTTCTTT. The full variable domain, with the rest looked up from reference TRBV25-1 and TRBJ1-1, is EADIYQTPRYLVIGTGKKITLECSQTMGHDKMYWYQQDPGMELHLIHYSYGVNSTEKGDLSSESTVSRIRTEHFPLTLESARPSHTSQYLCASSEFKGDGTEAFFGQGTRLTVV.

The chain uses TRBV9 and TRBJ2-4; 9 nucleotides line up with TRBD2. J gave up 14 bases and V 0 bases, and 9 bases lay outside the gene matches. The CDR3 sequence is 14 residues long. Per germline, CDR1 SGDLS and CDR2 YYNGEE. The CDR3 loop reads CASSVGDSGSQEYF. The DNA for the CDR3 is TGTGCCAGCAGCGTAGGGGATAGCGGGAGCCAGGAGTACTTC. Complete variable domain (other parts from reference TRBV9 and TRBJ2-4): DSGVTQTPKHLITATGQRVTLRCSPRSGDLSVYWYQQSLDQGLQFLIQYYNGEERAKGNILERFSAQQFPDLHSELNLSSLELGDSALYFCASSVGDSGSQEYFGAGTRLSVL.

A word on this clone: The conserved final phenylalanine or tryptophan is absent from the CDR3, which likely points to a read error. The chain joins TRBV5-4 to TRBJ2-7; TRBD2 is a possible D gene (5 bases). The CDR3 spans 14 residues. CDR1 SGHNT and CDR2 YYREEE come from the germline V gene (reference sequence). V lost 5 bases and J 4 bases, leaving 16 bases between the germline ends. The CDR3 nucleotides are TGTGCCAGCAGGTCGGAGGAAACGGAATACGAGCAGTACCTC. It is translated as CASRSEETEYEQYL.

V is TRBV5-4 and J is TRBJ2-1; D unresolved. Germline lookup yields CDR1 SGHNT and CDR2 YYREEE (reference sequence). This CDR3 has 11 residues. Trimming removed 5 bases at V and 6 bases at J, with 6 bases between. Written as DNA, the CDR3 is TGTGCCAGCAGTCTAGGCAATGAGCAGTTCTTC. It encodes CASSLGNEQFF.

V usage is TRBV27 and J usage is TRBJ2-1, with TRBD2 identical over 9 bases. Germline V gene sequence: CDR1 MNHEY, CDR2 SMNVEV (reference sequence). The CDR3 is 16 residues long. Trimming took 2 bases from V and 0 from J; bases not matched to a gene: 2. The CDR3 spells CASSLASGDSYNEQFF. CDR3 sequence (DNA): TGTGCCAGCAGTTTAGCTAGCGGGGACTCCTACAATGAGCAGTTCTTC.

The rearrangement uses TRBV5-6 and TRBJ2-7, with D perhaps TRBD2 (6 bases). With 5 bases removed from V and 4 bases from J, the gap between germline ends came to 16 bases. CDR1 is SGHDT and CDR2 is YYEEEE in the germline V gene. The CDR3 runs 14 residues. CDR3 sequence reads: CASSDVGTYYEQYF. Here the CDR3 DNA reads TGTGCCAGCAGTGATGTTGGGACTTATTACGAGCAGTACTTC.

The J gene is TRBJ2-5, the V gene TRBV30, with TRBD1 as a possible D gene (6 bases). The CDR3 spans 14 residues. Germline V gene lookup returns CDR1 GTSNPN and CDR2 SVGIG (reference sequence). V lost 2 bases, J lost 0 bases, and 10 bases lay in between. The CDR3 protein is CAWSRGTNQETQYF. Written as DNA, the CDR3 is TGTGCCTGGAGTAGGGGGACCAACCAAGAGACCCAGTACTTC.

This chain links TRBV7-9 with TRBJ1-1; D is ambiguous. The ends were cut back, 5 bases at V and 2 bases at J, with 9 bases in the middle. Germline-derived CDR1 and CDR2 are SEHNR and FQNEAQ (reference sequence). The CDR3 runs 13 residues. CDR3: CASSIGGNTEAFF. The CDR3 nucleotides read TGTGCCAGCAGCATCGGCGGAAACACTGAAGCTTTCTTT.

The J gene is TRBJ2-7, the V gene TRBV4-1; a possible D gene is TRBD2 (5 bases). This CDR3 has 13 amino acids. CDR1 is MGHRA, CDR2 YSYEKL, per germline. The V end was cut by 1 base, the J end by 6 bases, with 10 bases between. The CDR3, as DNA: TGCGCCAGCAGCCAAGGTCCGGGGTTCGAGCAGTACTTC. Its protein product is CASSQGPGFEQYF.

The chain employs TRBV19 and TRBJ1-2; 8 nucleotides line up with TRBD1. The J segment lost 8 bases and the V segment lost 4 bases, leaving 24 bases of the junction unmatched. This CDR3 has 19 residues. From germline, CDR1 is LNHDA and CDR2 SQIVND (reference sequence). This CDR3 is CASSTLADRATFPIYGYTF. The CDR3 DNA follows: TGTGCCAGTAGTACCTTGGCGGACAGGGCCACCTTTCCTATCTACGGCTACACCTTC.

The CDR3 nucleotides read TGTGCCTGGAGACTTGGGGGGGCCATCCAGGGCTACACCTTC. It specifies CAWRLGGAIQGYTF. The chain joins TRBV30 to TRBJ1-2; a weak D match, TRBD1 (6 bases). The ends were cut back, 3 bases at V and 8 bases at J, with 19 bases in the middle. Germline V CDR1 and CDR2: GTSNPN, SVGIG (reference sequence). The CDR3 is made up of 14 amino acids.

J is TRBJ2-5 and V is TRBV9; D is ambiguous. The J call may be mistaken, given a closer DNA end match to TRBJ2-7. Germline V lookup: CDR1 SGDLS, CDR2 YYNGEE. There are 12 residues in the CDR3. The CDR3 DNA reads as TGTGCCAGCAGCGTAGCCGACTACGAGCAGTACTTC. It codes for CASSVADYEQYF.

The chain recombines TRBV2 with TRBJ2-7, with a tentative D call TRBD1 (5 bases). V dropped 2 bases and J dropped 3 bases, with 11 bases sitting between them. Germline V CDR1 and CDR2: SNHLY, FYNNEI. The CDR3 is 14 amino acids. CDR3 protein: CASSEQGPGYEQYF. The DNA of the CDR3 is TGTGCCAGCAGTGAACAGGGCCCAGGCTACGAGCAGTACTTC.

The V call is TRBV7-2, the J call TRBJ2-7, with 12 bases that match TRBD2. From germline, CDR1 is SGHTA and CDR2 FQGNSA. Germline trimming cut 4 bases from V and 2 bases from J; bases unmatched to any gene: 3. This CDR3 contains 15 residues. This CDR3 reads CASSSLAGGPYEQYF. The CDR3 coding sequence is TGTGCCAGCAGCTCCCTAGCGGGGGGGCCCTACGAGCAGTACTTC.

CDR3 protein: CASSEGQGASNEQFF. The CDR3 DNA sequence: TGCGCCAGCAGTGAAGGACAGGGGGCTTCAAATGAGCAGTTCTTC. V usage is TRBV10-1 and J usage is TRBJ2-1; TRBD1 matches 11 bases. With 3 bases clipped from V and 7 bases from J, the junction kept 5 bases outside the gene matches. Germline CDR1 reads WNHNN; CDR2 reads SYGVQD (reference sequence). CDR3 length: 15 residues.

In DNA form, the CDR3 reads TGTGCCAGCAGCTTGGGGTTCGGGACTGAAGCTTTCTTT. Translated, it gives CASSLGFGTEAFF. The chain is built from TRBV5-6 and TRBJ1-1; no clear D. The length of the CDR3 is 13 residues. Deletions cut 0 bases from V and 5 bases from J, with 8 bases between. The germline V gene encodes CDR1 SGHDT and CDR2 YYEEEE.

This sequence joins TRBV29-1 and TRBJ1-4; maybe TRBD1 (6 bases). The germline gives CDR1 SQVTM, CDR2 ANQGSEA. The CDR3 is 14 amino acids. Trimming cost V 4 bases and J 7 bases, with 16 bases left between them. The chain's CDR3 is CSVVLYGGSEKLFF. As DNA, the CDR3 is TGCAGCGTTGTATTATATGGGGGCAGTGAAAAACTGTTTTTT. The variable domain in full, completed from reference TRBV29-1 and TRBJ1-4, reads SAVISQKPSRDICQRGTSLTIQCQVDSQVTMMFWYRQQPGQSLTLIATANQGSEATYESGFVIDKFPISRPNLTFSTLTVSNMSPEDSSIYLCSVVLYGGSEKLFFGSGTQLSVL.

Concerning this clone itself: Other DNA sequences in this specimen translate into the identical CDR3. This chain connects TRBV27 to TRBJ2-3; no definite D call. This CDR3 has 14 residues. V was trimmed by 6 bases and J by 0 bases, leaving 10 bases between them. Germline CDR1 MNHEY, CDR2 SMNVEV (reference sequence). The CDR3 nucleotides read TGTGCCAGCAGACGGAGTTCTAGCACAGATACGCAGTATTTT. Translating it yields CASRRSSSTDTQYF.

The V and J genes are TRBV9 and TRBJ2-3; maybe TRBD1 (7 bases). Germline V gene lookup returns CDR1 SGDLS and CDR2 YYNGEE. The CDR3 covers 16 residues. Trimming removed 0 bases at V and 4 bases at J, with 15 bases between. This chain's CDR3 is CASSVAGQPGADTQYF. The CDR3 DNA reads TGTGCCAGCAGCGTAGCGGGACAGCCGGGAGCAGATACGCAGTATTTT.

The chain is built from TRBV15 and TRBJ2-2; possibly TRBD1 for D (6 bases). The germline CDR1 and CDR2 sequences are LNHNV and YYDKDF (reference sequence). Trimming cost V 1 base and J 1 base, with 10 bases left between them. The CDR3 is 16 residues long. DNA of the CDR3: TGTGCCACCAGCAGAGTACCGGGACAGAACACCGGGGAGCTGTTTTTT. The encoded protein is CATSRVPGQNTGELFF.

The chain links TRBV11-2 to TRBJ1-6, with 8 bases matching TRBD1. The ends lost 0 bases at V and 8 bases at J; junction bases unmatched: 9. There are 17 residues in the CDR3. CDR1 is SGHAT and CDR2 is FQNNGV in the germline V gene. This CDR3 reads CASSLDGQGAAYSPLHF. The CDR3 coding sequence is TGTGCCAGCAGCTTAGATGGGCAGGGGGCGGCATATTCACCCCTCCACTTT.

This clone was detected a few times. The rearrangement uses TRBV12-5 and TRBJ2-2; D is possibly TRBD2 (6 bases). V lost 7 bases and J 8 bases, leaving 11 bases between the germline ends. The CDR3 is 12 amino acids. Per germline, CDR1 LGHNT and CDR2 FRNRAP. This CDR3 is CASVRELGELFF. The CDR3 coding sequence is TGTGCTAGTGTCCGGGAGTTGGGGGAGCTGTTTTTT.

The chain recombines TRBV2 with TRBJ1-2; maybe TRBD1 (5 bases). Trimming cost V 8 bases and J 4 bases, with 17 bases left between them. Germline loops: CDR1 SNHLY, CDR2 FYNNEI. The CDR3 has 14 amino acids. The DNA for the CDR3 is TGTGCCAGCGTAGAAAACGTAGACAGCTATGGCTACACCTTC. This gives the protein CASVENVDSYGYTF.

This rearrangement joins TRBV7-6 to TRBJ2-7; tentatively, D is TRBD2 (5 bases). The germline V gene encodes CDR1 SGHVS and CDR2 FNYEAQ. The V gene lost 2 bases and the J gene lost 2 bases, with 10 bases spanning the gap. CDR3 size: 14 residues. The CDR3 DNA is TGTGCCAGCAGCTTACTAAGTAGCGCCTACGAGCAGTACTTC. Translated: CASSLLSSAYEQYF.

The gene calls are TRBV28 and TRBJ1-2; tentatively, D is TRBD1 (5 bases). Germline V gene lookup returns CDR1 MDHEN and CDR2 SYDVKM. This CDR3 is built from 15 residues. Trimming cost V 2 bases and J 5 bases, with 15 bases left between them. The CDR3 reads CASSLIEAGTYGYTF. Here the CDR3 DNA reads TGTGCCAGCAGTTTAATCGAAGCGGGGACTTATGGCTACACCTTC.

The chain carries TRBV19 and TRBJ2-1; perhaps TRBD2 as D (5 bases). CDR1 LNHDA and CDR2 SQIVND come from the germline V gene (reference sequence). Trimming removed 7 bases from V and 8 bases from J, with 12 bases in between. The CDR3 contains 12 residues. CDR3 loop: CASTTGRDEQFF. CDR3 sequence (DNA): TGTGCCAGTACTACGGGAAGAGATGAGCAGTTCTTC.

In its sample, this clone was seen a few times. The CDR3 region has the DNA TGTGCCAGCAGCTTGGGAGGGCGTGGGGATACGCAGTATTTT. Translating it yields CASSLGGRGDTQYF. This sequence joins TRBV11-1 and TRBJ2-3; 7 nucleotides match TRBD2. Germline CDR1 reads SGHAT; CDR2 reads FQDESV (reference sequence). This CDR3 has 14 residues. J lost 6 bases, V lost 3 bases, and 6 bases had no gene match.

In nucleotides, the CDR3 is TGTGCCAGCAGTTACGGACAGGGGGCCAGCGTGTGGGGCTACACCTTC. Encoded protein: CASSYGQGASVWGYTF. The rearrangement joins TRBV6-5 to TRBJ1-2, with 11 positions matching TRBD1. In germline, CDR1 is MNHEY, CDR2 SVGAGI. This CDR3 region has 16 residues. The trim removed 2 bases at V and 8 bases at J, leaving 10 bases unmatched.

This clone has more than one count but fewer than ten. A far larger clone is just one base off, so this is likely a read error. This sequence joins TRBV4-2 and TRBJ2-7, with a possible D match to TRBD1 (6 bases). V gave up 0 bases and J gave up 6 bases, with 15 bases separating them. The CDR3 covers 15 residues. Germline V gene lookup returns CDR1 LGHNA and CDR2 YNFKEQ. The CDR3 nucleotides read TGTGCCAGCAGCCAAGAACTCGACAGGCCCGCCGAGCAGTACTTC. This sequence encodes CASSQELDRPAEQYF.